This TCR beta chain originates from a study of shared clonotypes between healthy human individuals. CDR1 MGHRA and CDR2 YSYEKL come from the germline V gene. V was shortened by 3 bases and J by 5 bases, with 10 bases between the two germline ends. The length of the CDR3 is 13 residues. Whole-study findings and limits: Large depth notwithstanding, sorted-subset sequencing proved incomplete by rarefaction. Clonotypes that were shared across four donors made up around 5.5% of naive CD4 clonotypes. The study generally estimated greater richness for naive than memory subsets.

Each replicate PCR on the sorted subsets used roughly 200 ng DNA (around 31,000 T cell genomes). Profiled with immunoSEQ multiplex PCR; TCRdb holds only in-frame clones, not every one. This table has approximately 98,000 clones, about 71% appearing once. Of note for this clone: Its cognate antigen is unknown.

This sequence joins TRBV4-1 and TRBJ1-2, with TRBD1 as a possible D gene (5 bases). The source of this sequence is a woman aged 30 to 39 in good health. The specimen sequenced was memory CD8+ T cells sorted from blood. Noted subset: CD45RO+ cells pooled with CCR7-negative TemRA cells. CDR3 residues: CASSQDNQYGYTF. DNA for the CDR3: TGCGCCAGCAGCCAGGACAACCAGTATGGCTACACCTTC.